This TCR beta chain derives from a study of blood T cell repertoires in COVID-19. Trimming removed 5 bases at V and 4 bases at J, with 15 bases between. This CDR3 spans 14 amino acids. The germline V gene encodes CDR1 MNHEY and CDR2 SVGEGT. Only in-frame clones appear in the TCRdb table, and some are missing; sequencing was by immunoSEQ multiplex PCR. Among 350,000 to 450,000 clones listed, roughly 84% were seen once. Recruitment covered about 25 US areas and drew participants whose ages spanned roughly 18 to 90 years. Participant-reported clinical history was the basis for cohort assignment. A case of COVID-19 had been met by exposed participants within 2 weeks before study entry.

The sequence was obtained from a woman under 30 who had been exposed to COVID-19. The sample was PBMCs or T cells enriched from blood (not recorded which). The J gene is TRBJ2-7, the V gene TRBV6-2 or TRBV6-3; tentative D call: TRBD2 (6 bases). The DNA for the CDR3 is TGTGCCAGCAGTACGGGGCAGGGACTTTACGAGCAGTACTTC. Its protein is CASSTGQGLYEQYF.